Shown below are 13 T cell receptor beta chains from a single sample sequenced in a study of OX40 agonist ivuxolimab in advanced cancers. Assay: immunoSEQ multiplex PCR; the TCRdb copy retains only in-frame clones and omits some. The table records under 85,000 clones, around 87% of them present only once. The starting material was CD4+ or CD8+ T cells sorted from blood, obtained in a trial of the OX40 agonist ivuxolimab. The origin of the receptors is an adult with an advanced solid tumor such as melanoma, head and neck, liver or kidney cancer.

The chain couples TRBV5-1 to TRBJ2-3; D uncertain. The CDR3 consists of 11 residues. Germline V lookup: CDR1 SGHRS, CDR2 YFSETQ. Trimming removed 4 bases at V and 4 bases at J, with 4 bases between. Written as DNA, the CDR3 is TGCGCCAGCAGCCAGGCAGATACGCAGTATTTT. Encoded protein: CASSQADTQYF.

V and J are TRBV5-1 and TRBJ2-5, with 16 bases that match TRBD2. This CDR3 comprises 17 residues. The V gene's germline CDR1 is SGHRS and CDR2 YFSETQ. The V gene end was trimmed by 4 bases and the J gene end by 2 bases; junction bases not matched to a gene: 5. In nucleotides, the CDR3 is TGCGCCAGCAGCCCGGGACTAGCGGGGGGGATTCAAGAGACCCAGTACTTC. This sequence encodes CASSPGLAGGIQETQYF.

The chain uses TRBV25-1 and TRBJ1-1; D is ambiguous. Per the germline V gene, CDR1 is MGHDK and CDR2 is SYGVNS. This CDR3 has 11 amino acids. Trimming stripped 10 bases from V and 4 bases from J, with 10 bases between. CDR3 region: CATKWGTEAFF. CDR3 nucleotide sequence: TGTGCCACCAAATGGGGCACTGAAGCTTTCTTT.

The chain is built from TRBV5-1 and TRBJ2-3, with 7 positions matching TRBD1. This CDR3 has 14 residues. Germline V gene data show CDR1 as SGHRS and CDR2 as YFSETQ. The V and J ends lost 5 bases and 2 bases, in that order; junction bases with no gene match: 5. CDR3 in amino acids: CASRLTGPTDTQYF. As DNA, the CDR3 is TGCGCCAGCAGACTGACAGGGCCCACAGATACGCAGTATTTT.

V gene TRBV6-5 combines with J gene TRBJ1-1; D is undetermined. V dropped 2 bases and J dropped 1 base, with 8 bases sitting between them. CDR1 MNHEY and CDR2 SVGAGI come from the germline V gene. This CDR3 comprises 14 residues. The DNA for the CDR3 is TGTGCCAGCAGTTACGAAGGGCCGAACACTGAAGCTTTCTTT. It translates to CASSYEGPNTEAFF.

The rearrangement joins TRBV10-3 to TRBJ2-2; TRBD1 agrees at 11 bases. The V segment lost 3 bases and the J segment 6 bases; nucleotides outside the gene matches: 3. The CDR3 length is 15 residues. Germline V lookup: CDR1 ENHRY, CDR2 SYGVKD. The CDR3, as DNA: TGTGCCATCAGTGATCCGGGACAGGGGGCCGGGGAGCTGTTTTTT. Translated, it gives CAISDPGQGAGELFF.

This sequence joins TRBV12-5 and TRBJ1-1; no clear D gene. This CDR3 has 13 amino acids. The V end was cut by 7 bases, the J end by 1 base, with 10 bases between. Looked up from germline, CDR1 is LGHNT and CDR2 is FRNRAP. CDR3 region: CASDQHSNTEAFF. CDR3 sequence (DNA): TGTGCTAGTGACCAGCACTCGAACACTGAAGCTTTCTTT.

The chain joins TRBV6-5 to TRBJ2-7; D gene uncertain. CDR1 and CDR2 (germline): MNHEY, SVGAGI. CDR3 size: 14 residues. Deletions cut 6 bases from V and 0 bases from J, with 12 bases between. CDR3 loop: CASRNSDYSYEQYF. In nucleotides, the CDR3 is TGTGCCAGCAGGAACTCTGATTACTCCTACGAGCAGTACTTC.

This rearrangement joins TRBV5-1 to TRBJ2-1; TRBD2 matches 9 bases. The J segment lost 5 bases and the V segment lost 4 bases, leaving 10 bases of the junction unmatched. The CDR3 runs 16 residues. Germline V CDR1 and CDR2: SGHRS, YFSETQ. The CDR3 is CASSPVILAGDNEQFF. The CDR3, as DNA: TGCGCCAGCAGCCCGGTTATTTTAGCGGGAGACAATGAGCAGTTCTTC.

In its sample, this clone was seen a few times. As DNA, the CDR3 is TGTGCCAGCACCATTCGGTTGTCATCAGGGACAGGGGGTTCCTATAATTCACCCCTCCACTTT. This gives the protein CASTIRLSSGTGGSYNSPLHF. The chain has TRBV27 and TRBJ1-6, with 11 bases aligning to TRBD1. Germline V gives CDR1 MNHEY, CDR2 SMNVEV (reference sequence). Trimming at V came to 7 bases and at J to 1 base, leaving 18 bases not matched to a gene. The CDR3 is made up of 21 amino acids.

V gene TRBV27 combines with J gene TRBJ2-5, with D tentatively TRBD2 (6 bases). V lost 8 bases, J lost 2 bases, and 18 bases lay in between. Per germline, CDR1 MNHEY and CDR2 SMNVEV (reference sequence). CDR3 length: 15 amino acids. The CDR3 sequence is CASWPLGLPQETQYF. CDR3 sequence (DNA): TGTGCCAGCTGGCCCCTAGGACTACCACAAGAGACCCAGTACTTC.

The V gene is TRBV19, the J gene TRBJ2-1, with D hard to call. CDR3 length: 16 amino acids. Trimming took off 0 bases at V and 0 bases at J, with 9 bases between the two ends. Germline CDR1 and CDR2: LNHDA and SQIVND (reference sequence). The CDR3 DNA sequence: TGTGCCAGTAGTATAGACGGGCAGGCCTCCTACAATGAGCAGTTCTTC. It is translated as CASSIDGQASYNEQFF. Looking up the rest from reference TRBV19 and TRBJ2-1 gives the full variable domain: DGGITQSPKYLFRKEGQNVTLSCEQNLNHDAMYWYRQDPGQGLRLIYYSQIVNDFQKGDIAEGYSVSREKKESFPLTVTSAQKNPTAFYLCASSIDGQASYNEQFFGPGTRLTVL.

This chain connects TRBV7-2 to TRBJ2-1, with TRBD2 matching 9 bases. Germline-derived CDR1 and CDR2 are SGHTA and FQGNSA. This CDR3 spans 17 amino acids. V dropped 5 bases and J dropped 2; count of bases not matched to a gene: 10. The CDR3 DNA reads TGTGCCAGCAGCCCTTTTCTAGCGGGGCCTCCCTACAATGAGCAGTTCTTC. Translated, it gives CASSPFLAGPPYNEQFF.